This T cell receptor beta chain was sequenced during a study of shared clonotypes between healthy human individuals. Overall study context: Three men and a couple of women, aged 18 to 49, were donors. Researchers assigned three CD4 naive, three CD4 memory, two CD8 naive and one CD8 memory plate to each donor.

Positively selected for CCR7, the CD45RO-negative cells used as naive CD8 cells excluded terminally differentiated effector memory CD45RA+ cells. CDR3 size: 19 residues. The V and J ends lost 0 bases and 3 bases, in that order; junction bases with no gene match: 15. Germline V lookup: CDR1 LNHNV, CDR2 YYDKDF (reference sequence). Turning to this clone: No antigen is known for it.

Broader study findings: The study found 4.5% to 5% of naive CD4 clonotypes shared across a handful of donors.

At deep level, the assay was performed. Libraries were prepared by immunoSEQ multiplex PCR; TCRdb keeps only in-frame clonotypes and omits some of them. The profile shows 1.5 million to 2.5 million clones, about 95% of them singletons. The receptor was derived from a man younger than 30 in good health. Sequenced material: naive CD8+ T cells sorted from blood. The genes are TRBV15 and TRBJ2-7; 9 positions agree with TRBD2. CDR3 protein: CATSRDARAGGPPGYEQYF. In DNA, the CDR3 is TGTGCCACCAGCAGAGATGCGAGAGCGGGAGGCCCCCCGGGCTACGAGCAGTACTTC.